The source of this T cell receptor beta chain is a study of blood T cell repertoires in COVID-19. Study in general: Acute and convalescent COVID-19 specimens originated in the United States, Italy and Spain.

This CDR3 region has 16 residues. Unmatched junction bases numbered 6, after V lost 4 bases and J lost 1 base. Germline V CDR1 and CDR2: MDHEN, SYDVKM. Libraries were prepared by immunoSEQ multiplex PCR; TCRdb keeps only in-frame clonotypes and omits some of them. Of some 220,000 clones listed, about 85% are singletons. The receptor was isolated from a woman between 18 and 30 years old who had recovered from COVID-19. The V call is TRBV28, the J call TRBJ2-1, with 8 bases identical to TRBD2. The sequenced sample was peripheral blood. DNA of the CDR3: TGTGCCAGCAGTTCCGCAAGCGGGAGTTCCTACAATGAGCAGTTCTTC. This gives the protein CASSSASGSSYNEQFF.